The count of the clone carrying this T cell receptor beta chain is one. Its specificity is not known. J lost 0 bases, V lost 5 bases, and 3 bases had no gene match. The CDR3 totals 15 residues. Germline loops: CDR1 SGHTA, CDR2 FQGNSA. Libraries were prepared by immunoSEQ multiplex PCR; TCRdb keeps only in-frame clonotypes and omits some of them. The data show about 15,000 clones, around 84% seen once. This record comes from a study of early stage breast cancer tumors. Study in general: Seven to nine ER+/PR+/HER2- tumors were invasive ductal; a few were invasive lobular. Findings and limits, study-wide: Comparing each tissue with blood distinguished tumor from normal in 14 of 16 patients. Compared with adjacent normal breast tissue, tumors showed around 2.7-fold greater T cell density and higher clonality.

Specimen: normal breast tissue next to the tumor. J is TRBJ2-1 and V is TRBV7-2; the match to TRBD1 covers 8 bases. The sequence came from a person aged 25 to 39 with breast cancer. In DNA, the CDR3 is TGTGCCAGCAGCCGACAGGGGAGCTCCTACAATGAGCAGTTCTTC. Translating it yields CASSRQGSSYNEQFF. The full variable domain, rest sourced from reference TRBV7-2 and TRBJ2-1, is GAGVSQSPSNKVTEKGKDVELRCDPISGHTALYWYRQSLGQGLEFLIYFQGNSAPDKSGLPSDRFSAERTGGSVSTLTIQRTQQEDSAVYLCASSRQGSSYNEQFFGPGTRLTVL.